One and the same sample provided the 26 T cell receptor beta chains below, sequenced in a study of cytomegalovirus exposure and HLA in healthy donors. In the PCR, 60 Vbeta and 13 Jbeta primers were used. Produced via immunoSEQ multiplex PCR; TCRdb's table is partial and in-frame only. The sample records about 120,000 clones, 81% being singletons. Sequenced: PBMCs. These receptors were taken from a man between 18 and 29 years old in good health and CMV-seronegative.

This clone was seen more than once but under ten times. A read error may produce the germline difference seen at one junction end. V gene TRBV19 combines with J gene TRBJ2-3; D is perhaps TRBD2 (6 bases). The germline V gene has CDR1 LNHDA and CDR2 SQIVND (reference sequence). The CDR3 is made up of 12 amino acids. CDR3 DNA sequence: TGTGCTAGTAGTTGGGGGGCAGATACGCAGTATTTT. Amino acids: CASSWGADTQYF.

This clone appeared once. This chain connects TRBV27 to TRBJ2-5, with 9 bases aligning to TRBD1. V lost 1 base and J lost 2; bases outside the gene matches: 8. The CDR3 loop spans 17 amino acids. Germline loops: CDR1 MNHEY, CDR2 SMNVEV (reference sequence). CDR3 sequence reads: CASSLLKSDRGQETQYF. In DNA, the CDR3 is TGTGCCAGCAGTTTATTAAAGTCGGACAGGGGACAAGAGACCCAGTACTTC.

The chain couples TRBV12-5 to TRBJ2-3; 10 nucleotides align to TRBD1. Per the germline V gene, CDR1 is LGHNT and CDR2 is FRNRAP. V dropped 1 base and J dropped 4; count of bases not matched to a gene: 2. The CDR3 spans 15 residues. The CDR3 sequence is CASGLGQGAADTQYF. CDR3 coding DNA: TGTGCTAGTGGTTTGGGACAGGGGGCAGCAGATACGCAGTATTTT. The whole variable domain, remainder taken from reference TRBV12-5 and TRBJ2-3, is DARVTQTPRHKVTEMGQEVTMRCQPILGHNTVFWYRQTMMQGLELLAYFRNRAPLDDSGMPKDRFSAEMPDATLATLKIQPSEPRDSAVYFCASGLGQGAADTQYFGPGTRLTVL.

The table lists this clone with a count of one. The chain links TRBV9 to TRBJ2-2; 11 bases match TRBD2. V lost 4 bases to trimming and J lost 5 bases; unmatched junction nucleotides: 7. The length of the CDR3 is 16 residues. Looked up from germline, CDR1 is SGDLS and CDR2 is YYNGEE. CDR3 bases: TGTGCCAGCAGCCCAACCGGGACTAGCGGTACCGGGGAGCTGTTTTTT. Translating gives CASSPTGTSGTGELFF.

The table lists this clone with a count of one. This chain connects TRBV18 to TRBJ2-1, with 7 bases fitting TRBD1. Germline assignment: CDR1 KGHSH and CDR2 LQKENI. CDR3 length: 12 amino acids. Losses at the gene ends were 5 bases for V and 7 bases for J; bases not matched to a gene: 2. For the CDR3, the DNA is TGTGCCAGCTCATCGACAGGGAATGAGCAGTTCTTC. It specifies CASSSTGNEQFF.

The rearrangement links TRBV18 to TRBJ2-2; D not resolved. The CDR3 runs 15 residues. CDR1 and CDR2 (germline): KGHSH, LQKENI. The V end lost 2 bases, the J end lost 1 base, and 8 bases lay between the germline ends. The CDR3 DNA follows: TGTGCCAGCTCACCAGAAACGGTGAACACCGGGGAGCTGTTTTTT. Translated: CASSPETVNTGELFF.

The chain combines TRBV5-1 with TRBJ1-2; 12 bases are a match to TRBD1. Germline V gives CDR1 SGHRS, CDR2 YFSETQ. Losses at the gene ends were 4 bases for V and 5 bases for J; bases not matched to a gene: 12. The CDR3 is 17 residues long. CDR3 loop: CASSDPGQGAQAYGYTF. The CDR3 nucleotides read TGCGCCAGCAGCGATCCGGGACAGGGGGCGCAGGCTTATGGCTACACCTTC.

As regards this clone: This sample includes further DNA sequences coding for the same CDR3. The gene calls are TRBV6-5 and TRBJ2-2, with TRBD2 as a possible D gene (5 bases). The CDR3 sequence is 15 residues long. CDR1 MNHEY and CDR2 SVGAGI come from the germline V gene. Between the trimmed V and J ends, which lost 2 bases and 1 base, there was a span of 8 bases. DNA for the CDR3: TGTGCCAGCAGTTACGACCGGGGGAACACCGGGGAGCTGTTTTTT. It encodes CASSYDRGNTGELFF.

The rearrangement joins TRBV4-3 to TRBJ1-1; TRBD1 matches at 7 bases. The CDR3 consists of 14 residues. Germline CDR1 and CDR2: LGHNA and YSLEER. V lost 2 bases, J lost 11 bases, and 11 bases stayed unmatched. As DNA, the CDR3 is TGCGCCAGCAGCCAAAGCAGCAGGGGGTTGTATGCTTTCTTT. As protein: CASSQSSRGLYAFF.

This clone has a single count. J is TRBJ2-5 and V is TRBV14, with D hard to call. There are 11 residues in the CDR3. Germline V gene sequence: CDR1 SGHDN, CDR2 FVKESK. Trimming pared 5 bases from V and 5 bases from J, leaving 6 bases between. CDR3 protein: CASSMGETQYF. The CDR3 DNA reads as TGTGCCAGCAGCATGGGCGAGACCCAGTACTTC.

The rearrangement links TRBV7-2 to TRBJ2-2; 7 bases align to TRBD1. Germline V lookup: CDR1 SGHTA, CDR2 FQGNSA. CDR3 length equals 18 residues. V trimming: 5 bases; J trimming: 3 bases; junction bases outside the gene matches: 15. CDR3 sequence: CASSPRRQGLLDTGELFF. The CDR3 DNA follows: TGTGCCAGCAGCCCAAGAAGACAGGGCCTCTTGGACACCGGGGAGCTGTTTTTT.

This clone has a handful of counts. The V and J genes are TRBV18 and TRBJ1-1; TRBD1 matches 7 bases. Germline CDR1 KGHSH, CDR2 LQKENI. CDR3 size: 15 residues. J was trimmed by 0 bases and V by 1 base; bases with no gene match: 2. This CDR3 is CASSPQGQMNTEAFF. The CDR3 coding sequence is TGTGCCAGCTCACCACAGGGACAGATGAACACTGAAGCTTTCTTT.

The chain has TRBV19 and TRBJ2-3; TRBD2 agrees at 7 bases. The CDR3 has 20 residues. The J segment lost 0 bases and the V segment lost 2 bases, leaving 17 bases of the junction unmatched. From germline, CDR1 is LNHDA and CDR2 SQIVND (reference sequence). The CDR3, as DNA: TGTGCCAGTAGTATAAGCCCCCGGAGCGGGGTTCCAAGAAGCACAGATACGCAGTATTTT. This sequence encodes CASSISPRSGVPRSTDTQYF.

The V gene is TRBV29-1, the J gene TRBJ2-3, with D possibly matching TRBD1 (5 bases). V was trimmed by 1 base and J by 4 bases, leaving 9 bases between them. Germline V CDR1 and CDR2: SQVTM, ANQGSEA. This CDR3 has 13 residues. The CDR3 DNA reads TGCAGCGTTGAAGGTCCAGGGTCAGATACGCAGTATTTT. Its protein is CSVEGPGSDTQYF.

The CDR3 DNA reads as TGTGCCAGCTCACCCCTCGGTGAGGTACAAGAGACCCAGTACTTC. Translated: CASSPLGEVQETQYF. This chain uses TRBV18 with TRBJ2-5, with D unclear. Germline V CDR1 and CDR2: KGHSH, LQKENI. The CDR3 is 15 amino acids. Trimming pared 3 bases from V and 2 bases from J, leaving 13 bases between.

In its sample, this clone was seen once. The CDR3 spells CSVGGGGQEAFF. Here the CDR3 DNA reads TGCAGCGTTGGAGGTGGAGGGCAGGAGGCTTTCTTT. This sequence joins TRBV29-1 and TRBJ1-1; the D is unclear. V lost 4 bases to trimming and J lost 11 bases, with 17 bases between them. CDR3 length: 12 residues. Per germline, CDR1 SQVTM and CDR2 ANQGSEA.

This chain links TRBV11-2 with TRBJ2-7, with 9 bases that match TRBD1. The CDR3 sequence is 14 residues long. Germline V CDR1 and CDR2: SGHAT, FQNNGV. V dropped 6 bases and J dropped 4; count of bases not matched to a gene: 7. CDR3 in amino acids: CASRDRGRGYEQYF. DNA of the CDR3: TGTGCCAGCAGGGACAGGGGTCGGGGGTACGAGCAGTACTTC. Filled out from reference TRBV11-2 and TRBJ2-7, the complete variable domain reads EAGVAQSPRYKIIEKRQSVAFWCNPISGHATLYWYQQILGQGPKLLIQFQNNGVVDDSQLPKDRFSAERLKGVDSTLKIQPAKLEDSAVYLCASRDRGRGYEQYFGPGTRLTVT.

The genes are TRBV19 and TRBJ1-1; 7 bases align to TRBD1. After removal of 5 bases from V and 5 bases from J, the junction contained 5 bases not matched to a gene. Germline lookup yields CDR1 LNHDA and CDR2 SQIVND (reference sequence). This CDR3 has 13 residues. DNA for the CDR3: TGTGCCAGTAGTCGGGGGACAGCTACTGAAGCTTTCTTT. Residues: CASSRGTATEAFF.

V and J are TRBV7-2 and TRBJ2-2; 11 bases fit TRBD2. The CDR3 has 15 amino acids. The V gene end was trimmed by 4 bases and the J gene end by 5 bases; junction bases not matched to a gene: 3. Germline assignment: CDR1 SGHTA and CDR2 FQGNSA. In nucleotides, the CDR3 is TGTGCCAGCAGCTCTGGACTAGCGGGTACCGGGGAGCTGTTTTTT. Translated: CASSSGLAGTGELFF.

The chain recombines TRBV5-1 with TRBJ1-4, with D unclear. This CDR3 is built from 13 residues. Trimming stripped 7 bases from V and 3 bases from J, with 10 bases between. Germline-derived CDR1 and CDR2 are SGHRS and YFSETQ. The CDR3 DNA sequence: TGCGCCAGCCCGGGTCCTCCTAATGAAAAACTGTTTTTT. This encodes CASPGPPNEKLFF.

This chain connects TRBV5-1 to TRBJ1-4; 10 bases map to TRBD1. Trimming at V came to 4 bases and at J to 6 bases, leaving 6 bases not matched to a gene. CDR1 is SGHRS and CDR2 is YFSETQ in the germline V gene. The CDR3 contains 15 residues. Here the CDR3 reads CASSARDRGDEKLFF. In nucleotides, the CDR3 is TGCGCCAGCAGCGCCCGGGACAGGGGAGATGAAAAACTGTTTTTT.

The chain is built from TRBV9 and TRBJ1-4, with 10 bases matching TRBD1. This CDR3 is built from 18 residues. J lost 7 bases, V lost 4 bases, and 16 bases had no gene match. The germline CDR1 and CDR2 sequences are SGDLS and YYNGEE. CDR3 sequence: CASSLTGQGRVGGEKLFF. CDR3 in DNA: TGTGCCAGCAGCCTAACGGGACAGGGGCGAGTAGGGGGTGAAAAACTGTTTTTT.

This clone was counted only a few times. CDR3 region: CASSPFSGALDTDTQYF. CDR3 nucleotides: TGTGCCAGCTCACCATTCTCTGGGGCTTTGGACACAGATACGCAGTATTTT. The gene calls are TRBV18 and TRBJ2-3, with D possibly matching TRBD1 (5 bases). Trimming pared 2 bases from V and 2 bases from J, leaving 17 bases between. Germline V CDR1 and CDR2: KGHSH, LQKENI. The CDR3 consists of 17 residues.

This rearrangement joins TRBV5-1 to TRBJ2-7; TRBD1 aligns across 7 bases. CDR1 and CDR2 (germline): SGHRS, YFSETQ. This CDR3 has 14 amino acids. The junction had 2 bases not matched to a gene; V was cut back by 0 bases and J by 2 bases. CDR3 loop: CASSLGTGAYEQYF. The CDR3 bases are TGCGCCAGCAGCTTGGGGACAGGAGCCTACGAGCAGTACTTC.

The CDR3 loop reads CASTGVVKNEQFF. The CDR3 nucleotides read TGTGCCAGCACGGGGGTGGTAAAGAATGAGCAGTTCTTC. The rearrangement links TRBV6-5 to TRBJ2-1, with D possibly being TRBD2 (6 bases). Germline CDR1 reads MNHEY; CDR2 reads SVGAGI. Trimming removed 7 bases from V and 7 bases from J, with 14 bases in between. The CDR3 sequence is 13 residues long.

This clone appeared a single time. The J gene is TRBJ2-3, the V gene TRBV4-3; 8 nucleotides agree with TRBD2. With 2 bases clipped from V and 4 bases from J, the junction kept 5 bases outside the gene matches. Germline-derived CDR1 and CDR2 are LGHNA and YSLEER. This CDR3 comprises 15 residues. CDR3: CASSQYGGAADTQYF. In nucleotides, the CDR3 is TGCGCCAGCAGCCAATACGGGGGGGCCGCAGATACGCAGTATTTT.